This entry features one T cell receptor beta chain sequence. The target antigen is unknown. Per the original data handling: Because ImmunoSEQ provided only junction sequences with no quality scores, the filtering differed. TCRdb's table, derived via immunoSEQ multiplex PCR, lists solely in-frame clones and lacks some. Clone size and V and J calls were adopted from that table, with D and trimming inferred from the DNA. Found here are some 2.3 million clones, over 85% of them singletons; the top ten hold about 0.39%. The sample is drawn from a study of shared clonotypes between healthy human individuals. V lost 4 bases, J lost 7 bases, and 11 bases lay in between. The germline V gene has CDR1 GTSNPN and CDR2 SVGIG (reference sequence). The CDR3 loop spans 12 amino acids. Study findings and constraints: Approximately 5.1% was the fraction of naive CD4 clonotypes found shared across a few donors. Clonotype sharing among donors, it was expected, would be affected by sequencing depth. All-four-donor shared clonotypes had higher generation probabilities than non-shared clonotypes did.

The chain couples TRBV30 to TRBJ2-1, with unresolved D. The material sequenced was naive CD4+ T cells from PBMCs. Subset of the sample: CD45RA+ positively selected. The clonotype originates from a young man in good health. Some clones in this sample may be carry-over from other donors' samples. CDR3 protein: CAWTEVGNEQFF. The CDR3 DNA reads TGTGCCTGGACTGAGGTGGGAAATGAGCAGTTCTTC.